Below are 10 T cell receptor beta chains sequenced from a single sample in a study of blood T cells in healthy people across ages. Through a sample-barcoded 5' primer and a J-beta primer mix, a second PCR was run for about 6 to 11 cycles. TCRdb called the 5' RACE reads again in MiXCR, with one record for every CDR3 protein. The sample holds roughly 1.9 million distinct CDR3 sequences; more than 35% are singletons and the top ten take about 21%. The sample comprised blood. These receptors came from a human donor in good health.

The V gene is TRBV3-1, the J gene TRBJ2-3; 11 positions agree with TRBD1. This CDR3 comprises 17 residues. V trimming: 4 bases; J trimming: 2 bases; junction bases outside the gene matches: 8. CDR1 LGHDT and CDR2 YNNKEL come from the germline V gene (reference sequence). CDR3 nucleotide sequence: TGTGCCAGCAGCCCACTCGGGACAGGGGGTCACACAGATACGCAGTATTTT. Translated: CASSPLGTGGHTDTQYF.

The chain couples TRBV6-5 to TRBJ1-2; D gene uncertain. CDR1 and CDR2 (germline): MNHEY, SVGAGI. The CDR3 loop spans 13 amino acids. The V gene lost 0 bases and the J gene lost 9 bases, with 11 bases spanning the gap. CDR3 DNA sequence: TGTGCCAGCAGTTACTCCCAGGCCGGGAGCTACACCTTC. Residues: CASSYSQAGSYTF.

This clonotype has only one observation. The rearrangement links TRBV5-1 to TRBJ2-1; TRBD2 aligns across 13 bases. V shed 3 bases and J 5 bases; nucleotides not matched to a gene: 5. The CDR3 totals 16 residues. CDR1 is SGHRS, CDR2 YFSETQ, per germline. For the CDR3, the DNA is TGCGCCAGCAGCTGGGGACTAGCGGGGAGCCACAATGAGCAGTTCTTC. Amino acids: CASSWGLAGSHNEQFF.

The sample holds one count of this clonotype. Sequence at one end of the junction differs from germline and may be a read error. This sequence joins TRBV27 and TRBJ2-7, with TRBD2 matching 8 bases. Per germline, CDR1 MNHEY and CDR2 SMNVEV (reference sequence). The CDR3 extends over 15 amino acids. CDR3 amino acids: CAGRLTGLAGYEQYF. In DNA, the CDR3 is TGTGCCGGCAGGTTAACTGGACTAGCAGGCTACGAGCAGTACTTC.

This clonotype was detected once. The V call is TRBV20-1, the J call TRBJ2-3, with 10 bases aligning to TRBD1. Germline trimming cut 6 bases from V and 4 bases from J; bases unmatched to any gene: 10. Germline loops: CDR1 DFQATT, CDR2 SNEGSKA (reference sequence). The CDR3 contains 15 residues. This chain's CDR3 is CSARRDRGFSDTQYF. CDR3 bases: TGCAGTGCAAGAAGGGACAGGGGTTTTTCAGATACGCAGTATTTT.

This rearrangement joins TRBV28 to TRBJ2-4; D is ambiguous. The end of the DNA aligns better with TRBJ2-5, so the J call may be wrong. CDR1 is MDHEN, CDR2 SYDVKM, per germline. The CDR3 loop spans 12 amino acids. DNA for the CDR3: TGTGCCAGCAGTCAATTGATAGTGACCCAGTACTTC. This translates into CASSQLIVTQYF.

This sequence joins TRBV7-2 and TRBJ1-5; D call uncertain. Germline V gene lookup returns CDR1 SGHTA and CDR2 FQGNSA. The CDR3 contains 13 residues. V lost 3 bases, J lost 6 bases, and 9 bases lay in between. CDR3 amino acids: CASSFGERQPQHF. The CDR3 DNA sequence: TGTGCCAGCAGCTTTGGCGAGCGTCAGCCCCAGCATTTT.

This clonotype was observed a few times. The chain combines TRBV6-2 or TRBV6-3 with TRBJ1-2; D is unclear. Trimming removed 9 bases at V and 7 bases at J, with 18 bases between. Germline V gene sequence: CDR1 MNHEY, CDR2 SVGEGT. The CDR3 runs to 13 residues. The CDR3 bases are TGTGCCAGTACGAGGGCCAGGTCCCCTGGCTACACCTTC. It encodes CASTRARSPGYTF.

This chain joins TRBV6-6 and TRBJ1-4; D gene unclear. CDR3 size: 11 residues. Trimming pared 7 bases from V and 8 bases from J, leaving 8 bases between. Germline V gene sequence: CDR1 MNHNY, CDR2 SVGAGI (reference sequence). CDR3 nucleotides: TGTGCCAGCACCGGAACCGAAAAACTGTTTTTT. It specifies CASTGTEKLFF.

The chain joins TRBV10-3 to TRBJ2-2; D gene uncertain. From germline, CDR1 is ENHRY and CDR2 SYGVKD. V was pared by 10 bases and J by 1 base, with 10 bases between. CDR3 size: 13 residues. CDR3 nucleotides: TGTGCCAGTAATCCTGAGAACACCGGGGAGCTGTTTTTT. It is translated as CASNPENTGELFF.